These T cell receptor beta chains were read from a single sample in a study of cytotoxic CD8 clonotypes in ibrutinib-treated CLL. TCRdb's copy holds only in-frame clones and misses some; the assay was immunoSEQ multiplex PCR. The sample records 19,000 or so clones, approximately 61% being singletons. The sequenced sample was PBMCs, obtained after 12 months of ibrutinib treatment. The receptors here all came from a human donor with chronic lymphocytic leukemia. Each CDR3 is given with its conserved first and last residue. The D gene is left open where the match is weak. A clone size is listed for some rows: how often the clone was seen (once, few, many), or a class if it is expanded.

CDR3 DNA: TGTGCCAGCCGCGCGATTAGCAATCAGCCCCAGCATTTT
CDR3 protein: CASRAISNQPQHF
J gene: TRBJ1-5
V gene: TRBV2
clone size: .
D gene: .

CDR3 DNA: TGCGCCAGCAGCTTGGCGGCTGCAACTAATGAAAAACTGTTTTTT
CDR3 protein: CASSLAAATNEKLFF
J gene: TRBJ1-4
V gene: TRBV5-1
clone size: few
D gene: .

CDR3 DNA: TGTGCCAGCTTTGAGCGGGCGGCCCCCACAGATACGCAGTATTTT
CDR3 protein: CASFERAAPTDTQYF
J gene: TRBJ2-3
V gene: TRBV5-4
clone size: .
D gene: .

CDR3 DNA: TGCGCCAGCAGTGAGCCCGGGAGAGTTAATGAGCAGTTCTTC
CDR3 protein: CASSEPGRVNEQFF
J gene: TRBJ2-1
V gene: TRBV10-2
clone size: .
D gene: .

CDR3 DNA: TGTGCCAGCACCCCCCCAGGGGGACATCCTTACGAGCAGTACTTC
CDR3 protein: CASTPPGGHPYEQYF
J gene: TRBJ2-7
V gene: TRBV7-8
clone size: .
D gene: TRBD1

CDR3 DNA: TGTGCCAGCAGTCCGTTGGGGGGTTCAGATACGCAGTATTTT
CDR3 protein: CASSPLGGSDTQYF
J gene: TRBJ2-3
V gene: TRBV6-1
clone size: .
D gene: .

CDR3 DNA: TGTGCCAGCAGTTCTTACTTCAGGGACGGAAACTATGGCTACACCTTC
CDR3 protein: CASSSYFRDGNYGYTF
J gene: TRBJ1-2
V gene: TRBV28
clone size: .
D gene: .

CDR3 DNA: TGTGCCAGCAGCTTAACCGGGCCCCACCGGGCTGGCTACACCTTC
CDR3 protein: CASSLTGPHRAGYTF
J gene: TRBJ1-2
V gene: TRBV7-2
clone size: .
D gene: .

CDR3 DNA: TGTGCCAGCAGCCTAAGGACAGGGGAAGAAGGCGGCCCCCGAGGGGAGCAGTACTTC
CDR3 protein: CASSLRTGEEGGPRGEQYF
J gene: TRBJ2-7
V gene: TRBV21-1
clone size: once
D gene: .

CDR3 DNA: TGTGCCAGCAGCTCGAACCCCACAGGGATTCTTAATGAAAAACTGTTTTTT
CDR3 protein: CASSSNPTGILNEKLFF
J gene: TRBJ1-4
V gene: TRBV7-2
clone size: .
D gene: .

CDR3 DNA: TGTGCCAGCAGCTTAGCGGGCACAGGGTTCATGTACAATGAGCAGTTCTTC
CDR3 protein: CASSLAGTGFMYNEQFF
J gene: TRBJ2-1
V gene: TRBV7-9
clone size: .
D gene: .

CDR3 DNA: TGTGCCAGCAGCTTACGGGGTCTAGGGGCGGGTGAGCAGTTCTTC
CDR3 protein: CASSLRGLGAGEQFF
J gene: TRBJ2-1
V gene: TRBV7-3
clone size: .
D gene: .

CDR3 DNA: TGTGCCAGCAGGGACCCGTCTAGCACAGATACGCAGTATTTT
CDR3 protein: CASRDPSSTDTQYF
J gene: TRBJ2-3
V gene: TRBV6-6
clone size: .
D gene: .

CDR3 DNA: TGTGCCATCAGTGAGCCTTCCCACGGGACTAGCGGATACACAGATACGCAGTATTTT
CDR3 protein: CAISEPSHGTSGYTDTQYF
J gene: TRBJ2-3
V gene: TRBV10-3
clone size: .
D gene: TRBD2

CDR3 DNA: TGTGCCAGCTCACCGTGGGACGGAAGCTCTGGAAACACCATATATTTT
CDR3 protein: CASSPWDGSSGNTIYF
J gene: TRBJ1-3
V gene: TRBV18
clone size: .
D gene: .

CDR3 DNA: TGCGCCAGCAGCCCAGGGACAGGGGGGTACAATGAGCAGTTCTTC
CDR3 protein: CASSPGTGGYNEQFF
J gene: TRBJ2-1
V gene: TRBV5-1
clone size: .
D gene: TRBD1

CDR3 DNA: TGTGCCAGCAGCACCCCTAGAGGGGGTTTGGCCGGGGAGCTGTTTTTT
CDR3 protein: CASSTPRGGLAGELFF
J gene: TRBJ2-2
V gene: TRBV9
clone size: .
D gene: .

CDR3 DNA: TGTGCCAGCACTAAAGTGGAGGAGCAGTACTTC
CDR3 protein: CASTKVEEQYF
J gene: TRBJ2-7
V gene: TRBV5-5
clone size: .
D gene: .

CDR3 DNA: TGCAGCGTGCGAGGGGTGGGAATCACCGGGGAGCTGTTTTTT
CDR3 protein: CSVRGVGITGELFF
J gene: TRBJ2-2
V gene: TRBV29-1
clone size: few
D gene: .

CDR3 DNA: TGTGCCAGCAGCCCCGGTGGGTCGGAAAAACTGTTTTTT
CDR3 protein: CASSPGGSEKLFF
J gene: TRBJ1-4
V gene: TRBV27
clone size: few
D gene: .

CDR3 DNA: TGTGCGACGGGCCCGAACACTGAAGCTTTCTTT
CDR3 protein: CATGPNTEAFF
J gene: TRBJ1-1
V gene: TRBV6-5
clone size: .
D gene: .

CDR3 DNA: TGTGCCAGCGGGGGATCCGGCAATGGGGAAAAACTGTTTTTT
CDR3 protein: CASGGSGNGEKLFF
J gene: TRBJ1-4
V gene: TRBV28
clone size: once
D gene: .

CDR3 DNA: TGTGCCAGCAGTGCACAGACAGGGGGAGGAAACACCATATATTTT
CDR3 protein: CASSAQTGGGNTIYF
J gene: TRBJ1-3
V gene: TRBV2
clone size: few
D gene: TRBD1

CDR3 DNA: TGTGCCAGCAGCGCCCACAGTAGACCTAACTATGGCTACACCTTC
CDR3 protein: CASSAHSRPNYGYTF
J gene: TRBJ1-2
V gene: TRBV9
clone size: .
D gene: .

CDR3 DNA: TGTGCCAGCAGGCAAAATGGGGCTCACGAGCAGTACTTC
CDR3 protein: CASRQNGAHEQYF
J gene: TRBJ2-7
V gene: TRBV6-5
clone size: .
D gene: .

CDR3 DNA: TGTGCCAGCAGTTTGCCGCCCTTCTCCGGTATTTATTCACCCCTCCACTTT
CDR3 protein: CASSLPPFSGIYSPLHF
J gene: TRBJ1-6
V gene: TRBV28
clone size: .
D gene: .

CDR3 DNA: TGTGCCAGCAGTGATCTTACCAGCGCAGATACGCAGTATTTT
CDR3 protein: CASSDLTSADTQYF
J gene: TRBJ2-3
V gene: TRBV6-1
clone size: once
D gene: .

CDR3 DNA: TGTGCCAGCAGTGGTCCCGGGATTTTGGAGACCCAGTACTTC
CDR3 protein: CASSGPGILETQYF
J gene: TRBJ2-5
V gene: TRBV7-8
clone size: .
D gene: .

CDR3 DNA: TGTGCCAGCTCCGCTAGGGATACGCAGTATTTT
CDR3 protein: CASSARDTQYF
J gene: TRBJ2-3
V gene: TRBV18
clone size: .
D gene: .

CDR3 DNA: TGTGCCAGCAGGTCCACCGTAAGCAATCAGCCCCAGCATTTT
CDR3 protein: CASRSTVSNQPQHF
J gene: TRBJ1-5
V gene: TRBV10-3
clone size: .
D gene: .

CDR3 DNA: TGTGCCAGCAAGCTAGCTGGGGAGCAGTACTTC
CDR3 protein: CASKLAGEQYF
J gene: TRBJ2-7
V gene: TRBV6-5
clone size: .
D gene: .

CDR3 DNA: TGCGCCAGTTTTAATAGGAGTTACACAGATACGCAGTATTTT
CDR3 protein: CASFNRSYTDTQYF
J gene: TRBJ2-3
V gene: TRBV5-1
clone size: .
D gene: .

CDR3 DNA: TGTGCCAGTAGTGCCGGGACAGCTCAAGAGACCCAGTACTTC
CDR3 protein: CASSAGTAQETQYF
J gene: TRBJ2-5
V gene: TRBV19
clone size: .
D gene: TRBD1

CDR3 DNA: TGCGCCAGCAGTAGCCTTGGGACCTCAAATGGCTACACCTTC
CDR3 protein: CASSSLGTSNGYTF
J gene: TRBJ1-2
V gene: TRBV4-1
clone size: once
D gene: .

CDR3 DNA: TGTGCCAGCAGCTTCGCAGGGGACGAAAAACTGTTTTTT
CDR3 protein: CASSFAGDEKLFF
J gene: TRBJ1-4
V gene: TRBV5-4
clone size: .
D gene: .

CDR3 DNA: TGTGCCAGCAGCGTAGGGCCCTCCCAGGGCAACGAGCAGTACTTC
CDR3 protein: CASSVGPSQGNEQYF
J gene: TRBJ2-7
V gene: TRBV9
clone size: .
D gene: .

CDR3 DNA: TGTGCCAGCAGTGTTTCTAAGGGGGCTAATGAAAAACTGTTTTTT
CDR3 protein: CASSVSKGANEKLFF
J gene: TRBJ1-4
V gene: TRBV2
clone size: .
D gene: .

CDR3 DNA: TGTGCCTGGAGTGTACTATACGAGCAGTACTTC
CDR3 protein: CAWSVLYEQYF
J gene: TRBJ2-7
V gene: TRBV30
clone size: .
D gene: .

CDR3 DNA: TGTGCCACCACCGGGACTACAGATACGCAGTATTTT
CDR3 protein: CATTGTTDTQYF
J gene: TRBJ2-3
V gene: TRBV10-3
clone size: .
D gene: .

CDR3 DNA: TGTGCCAGCTCGTACGCGGGGGACGGCTATGGCTACACCTTC
CDR3 protein: CASSYAGDGYGYTF
J gene: TRBJ1-2
V gene: TRBV9
clone size: .
D gene: .

CDR3 DNA: TGTGCCTGGAGTCCCCGACGGACTAGCGGGAGGGCAATGGAGCAGTTCTTC
CDR3 protein: CAWSPRRTSGRAMEQFF
J gene: TRBJ2-1
V gene: TRBV30
clone size: .
D gene: TRBD2